This T cell receptor (beta chain) originates from a study of regulatory T cells in long-lasting Graves disease. As concerns this clonotype: What it binds is not known.

Study outcomes and limitations: Persistent-disease Graves' patients showed less TCR diversity than new cases.

Time point specified: persistent/refractory GD, antithyroid drugs over 5 years with positive TRAb. The TCR library used RNA extracted from PBMCs. Under American Thyroid Association guidelines, Graves' disease was diagnosed. Blood from the periphery, around 9 milliliters in all, was drawn into EDTA tubes. Investigators prepared the TCR beta libraries by applying iRepertoire HTBI primers and Arm-PCR of CDR3 regions. MiXCR, applied by TCRdb to the multiplex PCR reads, yields one record per CDR3 protein. The sample holds 450,000 or so distinct CDR3 sequences, under 25% seen once. With 0 bases clipped from V and 0 bases from J, the junction kept 3 bases outside the gene matches. The length of the CDR3 is 17 residues. CDR1 is SGHRS, CDR2 YFSETQ, per germline.

The receptor was derived from a female donor with Graves disease. The rearrangement uses TRBV5-1 and TRBJ1-6; TRBD1 agrees at 7 bases. Sequencing used peripheral blood mononuclear cells (PBMCs), obtained when the disease was refractory, from a patient treated with antithyroid drugs. The chain's CDR3 is CASSLVSGGSYNSPLHF. The CDR3 DNA reads as TGCGCCAGCAGCTTGGTCTCAGGGGGCTCCTATAATTCACCCCTCCACTTT.